The clone carrying this T cell receptor (beta chain) appeared a single time. The record originates from a study of regulatory T cells in long-lasting Graves disease. Sequencing libraries for TCR beta were prepared with iRepertoire HTBI primers and Arm-PCR of CDR3 regions. Each CDR3 protein is one row after TCRdb ran MiXCR on the multiplex PCR reads. The table has about 450,000 distinct CDR3 sequences, 14% seen once; the top ten hold approximately 17%. The germline V gene has CDR1 SGHTA and CDR2 FQGNSA. Unmatched junction bases numbered 5, after V lost 0 bases and J lost 1 base. This CDR3 has 16 residues. Noted time point: newly diagnosed GD, antithyroid drugs for less than 3 months. PBMC-extracted RNA yielded the TCR library. The same sample was also studied in work on T cells in Graves' hyperthyroidism and ophthalmopathy.

The genes are TRBV7-2 and TRBJ2-5; 7 positions agree with TRBD1. Sequencing was performed on peripheral blood mononuclear cells (PBMCs), taken at new diagnosis, from a patient treated with antithyroid drugs. The TCR was taken from a woman between 50 and 59 years old with Graves disease. CDR3 in DNA: TGTGCCAGCAGCTTAGCCATAGGACAGGCCCAAGAGACCCAGTACTTC. Translating gives CASSLAIGQAQETQYF. Full variable domain (remainder filled in from reference TRBV7-2 and TRBJ2-5): GAGVSQSPSNKVTEKGKDVELRCDPISGHTALYWYRQSLGQGLEFLIYFQGNSAPDKSGLPSDRFSAERTGGSVSTLTIQRTQQEDSAVYLCASSLAIGQAQETQYFGPGTRLLVL.